A single sample is the source of the 21 T cell receptor beta chains below, sequenced in a study of shared clonotypes between healthy human individuals. Profiling relied on immunoSEQ multiplex PCR, and the TCRdb table lists in-frame clones only, not all of them. The data show some 2,100,000 clones, with 95% seen just once and around 0.13% held by the top ten. The sequenced material came from naive CD4+ T cells sorted from blood. The subset is: CD45RA+ positively selected. The receptors stem from a man aged 18 to 30 in good health.

This sequence joins TRBV11-2 and TRBJ2-6; D not certain. Per the germline V gene, CDR1 is SGHAT and CDR2 is FQNNGV. The CDR3 is 15 amino acids. V shed 5 bases and J shed 9 bases, with 17 bases lying between them. The CDR3 nucleotides read TGTGCCAGCAGCCCTGCTTTTGCCACCCTCAACGTCCTGACTTTC. It codes for CASSPAFATLNVLTF.

The chain employs TRBV2 and TRBJ1-6; D unclear. This CDR3 has 13 amino acids. CDR1 is SNHLY and CDR2 is FYNNEI in the germline V gene. Trimming left V 8 bases short and J 10 bases short, with 15 bases between. CDR3 residues: CASGSTWNSPLHF. The DNA for the CDR3 is TGTGCCAGCGGCTCCACATGGAACTCACCCCTCCACTTT. The variable domain in full, with the rest retrieved from reference TRBV2 and TRBJ1-6, is EPEVTQTPSHQVTQMGQEVILRCVPISNHLYFYWYRQILGQKVEFLVSFYNNEISEKSEIFDDQFSVERPDGSNFTLKIRSTKLEDSAMYFCASGSTWNSPLHFGNGTRLTVT.

The rearrangement uses TRBV2 and TRBJ2-1; D is possibly TRBD2 (6 bases). The germline gives CDR1 SNHLY, CDR2 FYNNEI. CDR3 length: 19 amino acids. Trimming removed 2 bases at V and 2 bases at J, with 22 bases between. Here the CDR3 reads CASSEPLAWRPNPYNEQFF. The CDR3 DNA sequence: TGTGCCAGCAGTGAACCCCTAGCGTGGAGACCTAATCCCTACAATGAGCAGTTCTTC. Combining the CDR3 with reference TRBV2 and TRBJ2-1 gives the whole variable domain EPEVTQTPSHQVTQMGQEVILRCVPISNHLYFYWYRQILGQKVEFLVSFYNNEISEKSEIFDDQFSVERPDGSNFTLKIRSTKLEDSAMYFCASSEPLAWRPNPYNEQFFGPGTRLTVL.

V is TRBV6-1 and J is TRBJ2-1, with 8 nucleotides matching TRBD2. The CDR3 length is 19 residues. V lost 2 bases and J lost 4; bases outside the gene matches: 16. Per germline, CDR1 MNHNS and CDR2 SASEGT. CDR3 loop: CASSETASGHFPSYNEQFF. CDR3 DNA: TGTGCCAGCAGTGAAACTGCTAGCGGGCATTTTCCCTCTTACAATGAGCAGTTCTTC.

A note on this clone: Other nucleotide sequences in the sample specify the same CDR3. The CDR3, as DNA: TGTGCCAGCAGTCGAAACTATGGCTACACCTTC. Translated, it gives CASSRNYGYTF. The chain recombines TRBV25-1 with TRBJ1-2, with D unclear. The CDR3 totals 11 residues. Per germline, CDR1 MGHDK and CDR2 SYGVNS. The V end lost 5 bases, the J end lost 2 bases, and 3 bases lay between the germline ends.

V and J are TRBV7-3 and TRBJ2-5; D remains ambiguous. Germline CDR1 is SGHTA and CDR2 is FQGTGA. This CDR3 is 13 amino acids long. Trimming pared 5 bases from V and 1 base from J, leaving 8 bases between. This chain's CDR3 is CASSPRIQETQYF. CDR3 DNA sequence: TGTGCCAGCAGCCCCCGGATCCAAGAGACCCAGTACTTC.

The J gene is TRBJ2-1, the V gene TRBV4-3; 7 nucleotides match TRBD2. V lost 0 bases, J lost 2 bases, and 1 base stayed unmatched. Per the germline V gene, CDR1 is LGHNA and CDR2 is YSLEER. This CDR3 has 15 amino acids. The CDR3 protein is CASSQDGGAYNEQFF. Written as DNA, the CDR3 is TGCGCCAGCAGCCAAGATGGGGGGGCCTACAATGAGCAGTTCTTC.

A remark on this clone: This specimen includes other DNA sequences encoding the same CDR3. CDR3 nucleotides: TGTGCCAGCAGTGAGGGACCAACTAATGAAAAACTGTTTTTT. It encodes CASSEGPTNEKLFF. This rearrangement joins TRBV6-1 to TRBJ1-4; TRBD1 might be the D (5 bases). Germline CDR1 reads MNHNS; CDR2 reads SASEGT. There are 14 residues in the CDR3. Trimming took off 3 bases at V and 0 bases at J, with 5 bases between the two ends.

The chain has TRBV7-9 and TRBJ2-5; 8 nucleotides align to TRBD2. The CDR3 covers 16 residues. Trimming removed 6 bases from V and 4 bases from J; junction bases left unmatched: 13. In germline, CDR1 is SEHNR, CDR2 FQNEAQ (reference sequence). CDR3 DNA sequence: TGTGCCAGCAGTTCGCACAAAACGGGAGGGGTAGAGACCCAGTACTTC. The encoded protein is CASSSHKTGGVETQYF. The whole variable domain, filled in from reference TRBV7-9 and TRBJ2-5, reads DTGVSQNPRHKITKRGQNVTFRCDPISEHNRLYWYRQTLGQGPEFLTYFQNEAQLEKSRLLSDRFSAERPKGSFSTLEIQRTEQGDSAMYLCASSSHKTGGVETQYFGPGTRLLVL.

The rearrangement links TRBV9 to TRBJ2-7; perhaps D is TRBD1 or TRBD2 (5 bases each). V dropped 4 bases and J dropped 3 bases, with 17 bases sitting between them. This CDR3 is built from 15 residues. Germline V lookup: CDR1 SGDLS, CDR2 YYNGEE. Here the CDR3 DNA reads TGTGCCAGCAGCCCAGGGACGGTCTCCTACTACGAGCAGTACTTC. It encodes CASSPGTVSYYEQYF.

Worth noting for this clone: Additional DNA sequences in this sample encode the identical CDR3. This chain connects TRBV10-3 to TRBJ2-3; D gene ambiguous. V gave up 3 bases and J gave up 1 base, with 8 bases separating them. The V gene's germline CDR1 is ENHRY and CDR2 SYGVKD. The CDR3 consists of 14 residues. CDR3 residues: CAISELLGTDTQYF. The CDR3 DNA sequence: TGTGCCATCAGTGAACTTCTCGGCACAGATACGCAGTATTTT.

The chain has TRBV15 and TRBJ1-2; D possibly corresponds to TRBD1 (5 bases). The CDR3 covers 16 residues. CDR1 and CDR2 from the germline V gene are LNHNV and YYDKDF (reference sequence). Deletions cut 5 bases from V and 2 bases from J, with 18 bases between. This CDR3 reads CATSRRDGAGNYGYTF. Here the CDR3 DNA reads TGTGCCACCAGCCGGAGGGACGGGGCGGGCAACTATGGCTACACCTTC.

V usage is TRBV5-8 and J usage is TRBJ2-2; D may be TRBD1 (6 bases). Trimming stripped 4 bases from V and 2 bases from J, with 9 bases between. Germline V gene data show CDR1 as SGHTS and CDR2 as YDEGEE. This CDR3 has 14 residues. For the CDR3, the DNA is TGTGCCAGCAGCCTGACAGGAAACACCGGGGAGCTGTTTTTT. Amino acids: CASSLTGNTGELFF.

Turning to this clone: The sample contains more than one DNA sequence encoding this CDR3. The CDR3 protein is CASSSGPIYEQYF. The CDR3 DNA reads as TGTGCCAGCAGTTCGGGACCGATCTACGAGCAGTACTTC. The chain recombines TRBV27 with TRBJ2-7; D could derive from TRBD1 or TRBD2 (5 bases each). The CDR3 runs 13 residues. From germline, CDR1 is MNHEY and CDR2 SMNVEV (reference sequence). V was cut by 4 bases and J by 3 bases, with 10 bases left in between.

The gene calls are TRBV2 and TRBJ1-3; D not certain. V was shortened by 7 bases and J by 1 base, with 11 bases between the two germline ends. The germline CDR1 and CDR2 sequences are SNHLY and FYNNEI. There are 14 residues in the CDR3. The CDR3 nucleotides read TGTGCCAGCATTATGAGTCGTTCTGGAAACACCATATATTTT. It specifies CASIMSRSGNTIYF.

This sequence joins TRBV7-8 and TRBJ1-2, with 11 positions matching TRBD1. The germline gives CDR1 SGHVS, CDR2 FQNEAQ. The CDR3 has 15 residues. The trim removed 3 bases at V and 7 bases at J, leaving 7 bases unmatched. The CDR3 loop reads CASSFIQDRGPGYTF. CDR3 sequence (DNA): TGTGCCAGCAGCTTTATCCAGGACAGGGGGCCTGGCTACACCTTC. Full variable domain (remainder filled in from reference TRBV7-8 and TRBJ1-2): GAGVSQSPRYKVAKRGQDVALRCDPISGHVSLFWYQQALGQGPEFLTYFQNEAQLDKSGLPSDRFFAERPEGSVSTLKIQRTQQEDSAVYLCASSFIQDRGPGYTFGSGTRLTVV.

This chain links TRBV10-3 with TRBJ2-7; tentatively, D is TRBD1 (6 bases). This CDR3 region has 17 residues. The germline V gene has CDR1 ENHRY and CDR2 SYGVKD. V was shortened by 0 bases and J by 1 base, with 16 bases between the two germline ends. The CDR3 here is CAISESPRQVTSYEQYF. The CDR3 coding sequence is TGTGCCATCAGTGAGTCTCCTCGACAGGTGACATCCTACGAGCAGTACTTC.

V usage is TRBV2 and J usage is TRBJ1-2; TRBD1 is a possible D gene (5 bases). From germline, CDR1 is SNHLY and CDR2 FYNNEI. Trimming took 7 bases from V and 2 from J, leaving 14 bases between them. The CDR3 is 14 residues long. CDR3 coding DNA: TGTGCCAGCACTACGGTGGGGCCCAACTATGGCTACACCTTC. As protein: CASTTVGPNYGYTF.

The V and J genes are TRBV6-1 and TRBJ1-2; D not certain. Germline CDR1 and CDR2: MNHNS and SASEGT. CDR3 length equals 14 residues. The V end lost 6 bases, the J end lost 7 bases, and 18 bases lay between the germline ends. The CDR3 nucleotides read TGTGCCAGCAGCTATACACTCCTTAATATTGGCTACACCTTC. Protein product: CASSYTLLNIGYTF.

The chain has TRBV5-1 and TRBJ1-2; 9 bases fit TRBD1. The CDR3 covers 16 residues. V was pared by 4 bases and J by 0 bases, with 7 bases of the junction left unmatched. CDR1 is SGHRS and CDR2 is YFSETQ in the germline V gene. The chain's CDR3 is CASSPGTGPSNYGYTF. The CDR3 coding sequence is TGCGCCAGCAGCCCCGGGACAGGGCCTTCTAACTATGGCTACACCTTC.

On this clone: The same CDR3 can be traced to other DNA sequences in this sample. The chain links TRBV28 to TRBJ2-4, with 9 nucleotides matching TRBD1. CDR1 and CDR2 (germline): MDHEN, SYDVKM. CDR3 length equals 14 residues. The J segment lost 4 bases and the V segment lost 6 bases, leaving 4 bases of the junction unmatched. CDR3 in amino acids: CASSPQGAKNIQYF. CDR3 nucleotide sequence: TGTGCCAGCAGCCCACAGGGGGCGAAAAACATTCAGTACTTC.